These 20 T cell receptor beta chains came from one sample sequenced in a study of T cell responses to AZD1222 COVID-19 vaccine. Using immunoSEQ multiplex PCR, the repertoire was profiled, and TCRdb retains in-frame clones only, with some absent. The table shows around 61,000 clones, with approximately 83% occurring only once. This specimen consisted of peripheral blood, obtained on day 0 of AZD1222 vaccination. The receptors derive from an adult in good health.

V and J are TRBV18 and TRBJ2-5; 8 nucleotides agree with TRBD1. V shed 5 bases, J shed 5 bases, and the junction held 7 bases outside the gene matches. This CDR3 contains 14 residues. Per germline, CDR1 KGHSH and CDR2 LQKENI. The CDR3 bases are TGTGCCAGCTCAAGAACAGGGGGAGAGGAGACCCAGTACTTC. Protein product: CASSRTGGEETQYF. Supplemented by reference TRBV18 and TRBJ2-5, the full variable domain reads NAGVMQNPRHLVRRRGQEARLRCSPMKGHSHVYWYRQLPEEGLKFMVYLQKENIIDESGMPKERFSAEFPKEGPSILRIQQVVRGDSAAYFCASSRTGGEETQYFGPGTRLLVL.

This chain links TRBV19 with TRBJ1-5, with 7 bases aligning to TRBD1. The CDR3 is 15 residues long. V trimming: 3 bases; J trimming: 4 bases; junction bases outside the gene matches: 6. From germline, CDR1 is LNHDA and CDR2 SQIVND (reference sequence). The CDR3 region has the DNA TGTGCCAGTAGTATGAGAGGACAGGTGAATCAGCCCCAGCATTTT. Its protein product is CASSMRGQVNQPQHF.

CDR3 nucleotide sequence: TGTGCCAGCTCACCAGACAGAGCAAGCACTGAAGCTTTCTTT. Translating it yields CASSPDRASTEAFF. The chain carries TRBV18 and TRBJ1-1; D might be TRBD1 (5 bases). V lost 2 bases to trimming and J lost 4 bases, with 11 bases between them. Germline V gene sequence: CDR1 KGHSH, CDR2 LQKENI. This CDR3 has 14 amino acids. Drawing the rest from reference TRBV18 and TRBJ1-1, the complete variable domain is NAGVMQNPRHLVRRRGQEARLRCSPMKGHSHVYWYRQLPEEGLKFMVYLQKENIIDESGMPKERFSAEFPKEGPSILRIQQVVRGDSAAYFCASSPDRASTEAFFGQGTRLTVV.

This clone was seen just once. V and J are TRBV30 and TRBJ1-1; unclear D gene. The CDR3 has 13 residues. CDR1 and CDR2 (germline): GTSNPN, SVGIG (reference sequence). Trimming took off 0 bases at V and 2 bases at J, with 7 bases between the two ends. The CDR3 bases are TGTGCCTGGAGTGTACAGATTAACACTGAAGCTTTCTTT. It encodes CAWSVQINTEAFF. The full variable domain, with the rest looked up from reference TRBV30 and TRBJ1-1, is SQTIHQWPATLVQPVGSPLSLECTVEGTSNPNLYWYRQAAGRGLQLLFYSVGIGQISSEVPQNLSASRPQDRQFILSSKKLLLSDSGFYLCAWSVQINTEAFFGQGTRLTVV.

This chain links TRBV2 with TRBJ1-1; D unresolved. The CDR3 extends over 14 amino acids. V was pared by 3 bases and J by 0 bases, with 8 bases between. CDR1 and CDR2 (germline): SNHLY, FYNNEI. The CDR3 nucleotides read TGTGCCAGCAGTGATCGGAACATGAACACTGAAGCTTTCTTT. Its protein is CASSDRNMNTEAFF.

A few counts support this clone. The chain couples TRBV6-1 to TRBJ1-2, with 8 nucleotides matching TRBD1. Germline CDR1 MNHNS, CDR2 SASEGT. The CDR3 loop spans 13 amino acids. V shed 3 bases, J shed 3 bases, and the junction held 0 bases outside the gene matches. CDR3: CASSETGDYGYTF. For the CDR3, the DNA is TGTGCCAGCAGTGAGACAGGGGACTATGGCTACACCTTC.

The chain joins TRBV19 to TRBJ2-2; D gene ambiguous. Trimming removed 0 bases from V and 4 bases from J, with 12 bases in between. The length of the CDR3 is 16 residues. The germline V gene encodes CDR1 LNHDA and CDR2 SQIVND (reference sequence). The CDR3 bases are TGTGCCAGTAGTATAGACGGGTATCGGGCCACCGGGGAGCTGTTTTTT. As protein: CASSIDGYRATGELFF.

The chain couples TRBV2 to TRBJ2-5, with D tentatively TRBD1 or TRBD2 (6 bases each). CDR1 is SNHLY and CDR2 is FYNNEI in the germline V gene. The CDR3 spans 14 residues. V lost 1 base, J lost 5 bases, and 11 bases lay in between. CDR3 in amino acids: CASSEGGAWETQYF. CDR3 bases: TGTGCCAGCAGTGAAGGGGGGGCTTGGGAGACCCAGTACTTC.

CDR3 coding DNA: TGTGCCAGTAGTAGCGGACAGGGGCCCGATACGCAGTATTTT. Its translation: CASSSGQGPDTQYF. J is TRBJ2-3 and V is TRBV19; 9 positions agree with TRBD1. Per germline, CDR1 LNHDA and CDR2 SQIVND (reference sequence). Trimming removed 4 bases from V and 6 bases from J; junction bases left unmatched: 5. The CDR3 extends over 14 amino acids.

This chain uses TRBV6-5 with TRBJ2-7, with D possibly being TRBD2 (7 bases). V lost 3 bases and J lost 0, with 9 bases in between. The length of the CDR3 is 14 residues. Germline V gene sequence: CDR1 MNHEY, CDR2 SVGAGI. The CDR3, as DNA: TGTGCCAGCAGTTATGCGGGGGCCTCCTACGAGCAGTACTTC. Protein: CASSYAGASYEQYF.

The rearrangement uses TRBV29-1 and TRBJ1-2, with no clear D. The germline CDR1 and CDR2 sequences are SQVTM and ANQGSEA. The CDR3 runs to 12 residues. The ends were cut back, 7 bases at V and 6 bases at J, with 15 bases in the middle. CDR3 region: CSADLSRNGYTF. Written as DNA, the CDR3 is TGCAGCGCCGACCTGAGCCGGAATGGCTACACCTTC.

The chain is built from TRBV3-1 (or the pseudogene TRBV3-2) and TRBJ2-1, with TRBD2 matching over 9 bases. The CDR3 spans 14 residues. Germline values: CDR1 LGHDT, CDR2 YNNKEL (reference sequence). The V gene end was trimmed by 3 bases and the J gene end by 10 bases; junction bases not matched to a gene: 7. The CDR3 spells CASSQESSGTEQFF. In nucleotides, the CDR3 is TGTGCCAGCAGCCAGGAGTCTAGCGGGACCGAGCAGTTCTTC.

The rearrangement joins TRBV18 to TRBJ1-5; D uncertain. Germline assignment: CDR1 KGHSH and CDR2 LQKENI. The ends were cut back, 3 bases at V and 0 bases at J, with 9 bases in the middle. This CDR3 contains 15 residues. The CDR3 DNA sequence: TGTGCCAGCTCACCGACGGGGAATAGCAATCAGCCCCAGCATTTT. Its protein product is CASSPTGNSNQPQHF.

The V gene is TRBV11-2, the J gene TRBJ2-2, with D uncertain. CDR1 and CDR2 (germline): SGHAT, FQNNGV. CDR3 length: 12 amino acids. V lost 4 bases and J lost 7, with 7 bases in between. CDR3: CASSSARGELFF. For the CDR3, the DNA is TGTGCCAGCAGCTCTGCCCGCGGGGAGCTGTTTTTT.

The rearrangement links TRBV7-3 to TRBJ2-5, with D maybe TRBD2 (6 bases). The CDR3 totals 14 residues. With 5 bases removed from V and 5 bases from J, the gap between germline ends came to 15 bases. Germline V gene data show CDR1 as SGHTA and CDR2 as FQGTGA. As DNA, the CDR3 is TGTGCCAGCAGCCCAGGACTACCCCCGGAGACCCAGTACTTC. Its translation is CASSPGLPPETQYF.

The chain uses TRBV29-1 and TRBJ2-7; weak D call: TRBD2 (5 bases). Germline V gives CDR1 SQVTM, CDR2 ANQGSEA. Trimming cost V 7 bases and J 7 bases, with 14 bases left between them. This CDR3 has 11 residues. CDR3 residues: CSGTLLGEQYF. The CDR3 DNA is TGCAGCGGGACTCTTTTAGGAGAGCAGTACTTC.

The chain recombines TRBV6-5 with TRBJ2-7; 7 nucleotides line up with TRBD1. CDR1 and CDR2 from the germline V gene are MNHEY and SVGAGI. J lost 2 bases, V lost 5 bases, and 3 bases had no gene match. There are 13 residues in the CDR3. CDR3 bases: TGTGCCAGCAGTCGACAGGGTACCTACGAGCAGTACTTC. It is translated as CASSRQGTYEQYF.

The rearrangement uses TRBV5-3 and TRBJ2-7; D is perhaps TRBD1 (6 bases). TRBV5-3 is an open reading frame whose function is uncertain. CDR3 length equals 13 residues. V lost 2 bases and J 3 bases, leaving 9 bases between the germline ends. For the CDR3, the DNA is TGTGCCAGAAGCTTCCCAGGGGACTACGAGCAGTACTTC. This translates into CARSFPGDYEQYF.

The CDR3 sequence: CASSTGRGYEQYF. Written as DNA, the CDR3 is TGTGCCAGCAGCACGGGACGCGGCTACGAGCAGTACTTC. The rearrangement links TRBV5-6 to TRBJ2-7; D possibly matches TRBD1 or TRBD2 (5 bases each). This CDR3 has 13 residues. Germline assignment: CDR1 SGHDT and CDR2 YYEEEE. Trimming left V 4 bases short and J 3 bases short, with 11 bases between.

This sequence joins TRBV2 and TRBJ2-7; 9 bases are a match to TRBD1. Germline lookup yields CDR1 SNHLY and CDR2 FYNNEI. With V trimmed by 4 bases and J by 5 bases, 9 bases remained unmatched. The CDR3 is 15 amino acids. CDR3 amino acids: CASSGSDRGIDEQYF. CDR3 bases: TGTGCCAGCAGTGGATCCGACAGGGGGATAGACGAGCAGTACTTC.